The 2 T cell receptor beta chains below were found in one sample sequenced in a study of cytomegalovirus exposure and HLA in healthy donors (dated by TCRdb to 2016 to 2017). Library preparation was by the immunoSEQ multiplex PCR assay. The multiplex PCR relied on a mix of 60 forward primers for TCR Vbeta segments and 13 reverse primers for TCR Jbeta segments. TCRdb took this table from immuneACCESS and kept in-frame rearrangements with V and J called. Such tables lack part of the clones; where checked against another copy, unresolved V genes explain under half of the gap, and the rest is unexplained. Within this sample are some 100,000 clones, with under 85% of them counted one time only. Roughly 2% of the sample goes to the ten largest clones. Sequenced input: PBMCs. These receptors came from a woman aged 40 to 50 in good health and CMV-seronegative.

This clone showed up just a few times. CDR3: CASSVDSGRGETQYF. DNA for the CDR3: TGTGCCAGCAGCGTAGACAGCGGGAGAGGTGAGACCCAGTACTTC. The chain uses TRBV9 and TRBJ2-5; 8 bases are shared with TRBD2. V was clipped by 0 bases and J by 5 bases; unmatched bases: 6. CDR1 and CDR2 from the germline V gene are SGDLS and YYNGEE. This CDR3 comprises 15 residues.

This chain links TRBV27 with TRBJ2-7; 9 bases are shared with TRBD1. The ends lost 4 bases at V and 6 bases at J; junction bases unmatched: 7. Germline V lookup: CDR1 MNHEY, CDR2 SMNVEV (reference sequence). CDR3 size: 14 residues. CDR3 in amino acids: CASSSGTGYLEQYF. The CDR3 DNA reads as TGTGCCAGCAGTTCAGGGACAGGGTATCTCGAGCAGTACTTC.